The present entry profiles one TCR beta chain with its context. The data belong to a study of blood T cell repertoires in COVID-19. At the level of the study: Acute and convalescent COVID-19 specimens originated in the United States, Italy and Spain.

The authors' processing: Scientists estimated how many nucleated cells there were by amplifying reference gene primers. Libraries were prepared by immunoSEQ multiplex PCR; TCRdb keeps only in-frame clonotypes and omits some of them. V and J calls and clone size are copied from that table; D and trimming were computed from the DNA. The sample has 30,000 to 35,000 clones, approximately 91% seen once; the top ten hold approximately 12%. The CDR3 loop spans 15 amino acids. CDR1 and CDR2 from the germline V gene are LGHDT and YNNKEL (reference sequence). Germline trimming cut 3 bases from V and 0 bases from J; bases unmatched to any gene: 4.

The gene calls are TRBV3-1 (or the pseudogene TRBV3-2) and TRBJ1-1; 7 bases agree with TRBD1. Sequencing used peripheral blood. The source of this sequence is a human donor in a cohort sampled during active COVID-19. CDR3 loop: CASSHMTGMNTEAFF. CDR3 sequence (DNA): TGTGCCAGCAGCCACATGACAGGGATGAACACTGAAGCTTTCTTT.